Detailed here is one T cell receptor (beta chain). What it binds is not known. Evenly divided among several immunoSEQ plates was the genomic DNA of each subset. Generated by immunoSEQ multiplex PCR, the TCRdb table keeps only in-frame clones and is missing some. The data show 2 million to 2.5 million clones, 93% seen once. The data originate from a study of shared clonotypes between healthy human individuals. Study-wide findings and caveats: Clonotypes shared by all four donors outscored non-shared clonotypes in generation probability. Clonotypes that were shared across a handful of donors made up roughly 5% of naive CD4 clonotypes.

This CDR3 is built from 13 residues. Per germline, CDR1 MNHNS and CDR2 SASEGT. The V segment lost 10 bases and the J segment 5 bases; nucleotides outside the gene matches: 10. The source is a man aged 18-30 years in good health. Some clones in this sample may be carry-over from other donors' samples. The V gene is TRBV6-1, the J gene TRBJ1-2; TRBD1 matches 7 bases. Source material: naive CD4+ T cells from PBMCs. The subset: CD45RA+ positively selected. In nucleotides, the CDR3 is TGTGCCACGGACCGGACAGGTAGTTATGGCTACACCTTC. It yields the protein CATDRTGSYGYTF.